Below are 32 T cell receptor beta chains sequenced from a single sample in a study of T cells in Graves' hyperthyroidism and ophthalmopathy. TCR beta CDR3 regions were amplified from RNA transcripts. A first-round RT-PCR of the TCR CDR3 used the HTBI primer set. Each CDR3 protein is one row after TCRdb ran MiXCR on the multiplex PCR reads. Counted here are about 350,000 distinct CDR3 sequences, about 16% occurring once; the ten biggest clones make up approximately 19%. Sequenced sample: blood. These TCRs come from a woman aged 55-70 years with Graves' ophthalmopathy.

The gene calls are TRBV5-4 and TRBJ2-1, with D maybe TRBD2 (5 bases). V was shortened by 4 bases and J by 7 bases, with 12 bases between the two germline ends. CDR3 length equals 13 residues. Germline V gives CDR1 SGHNT, CDR2 YYREEE (reference sequence). For the CDR3, the DNA is TGTGCCAGCAGCCCCCGAGTAGCGAATGAGCAGTTCTTC. It yields the protein CASSPRVANEQFF. The full variable domain, rest sourced from reference TRBV5-4 and TRBJ2-1, is ETGVTQSPTHLIKTRGQQVTLRCSSQSGHNTVSWYQQALGQGPQFIFQYYREEENGRGNFPPRFSGLQFPNYSSELNVNALELDDSALYLCASSPRVANEQFFGPGTRLTVL.

Many counts were recorded for this clonotype. V and J are TRBV18 and TRBJ2-3; D assignment may be TRBD1 or TRBD2 (6 bases each). V gave up 0 bases and J gave up 6 bases, with 22 bases separating them. Looked up from germline, CDR1 is KGHSH and CDR2 is LQKENI. The CDR3 loop spans 18 amino acids. The CDR3 here is CASSPPNTLLAGVDTQYF. CDR3 nucleotides: TGTGCCAGCTCACCACCGAACACCCTACTAGCAGGGGTTGATACGCAGTATTTT.

The sample holds many counts of this clonotype. The rearrangement uses TRBV12-3 or TRBV12-4 and TRBJ2-5, with TRBD2 matching 9 bases. The CDR3 is 16 residues long. V trimming: 4 bases; J trimming: 4 bases; junction bases outside the gene matches: 10. The CDR3 protein is CASSSGASGTLETQYF. The CDR3, as DNA: TGTGCCAGCAGTTCGGGGGCTAGCGGGACTTTAGAGACCCAGTACTTC.

A note on this clonotype: This may be a read error, as it is one base from a much larger clone. The genes are TRBV7-9 and TRBJ2-7; perhaps TRBD2 as D (6 bases). The CDR3 is 14 residues long. The germline V gene encodes CDR1 SEHNR and CDR2 FQNEAQ (reference sequence). V lost 5 bases and J 7 bases, leaving 18 bases between the germline ends. Written as DNA, the CDR3 is TGTGCCAGCAGCGCCCGGGAAGGGGACTGGGAGCAGTACTTC. Its translation is CASSAREGDWEQYF.

The chain links TRBV20-1 to TRBJ2-5; D not certain. This CDR3 comprises 13 residues. Germline loops: CDR1 DFQATT, CDR2 SNEGSKA (reference sequence). Trimming cost V 5 bases and J 4 bases, with 14 bases left between them. The CDR3 region is CSAYGPPAETQYF. The CDR3 DNA reads TGCAGTGCTTATGGACCGCCGGCAGAGACCCAGTACTTC.

This clonotype was seen a handful of times. The chain uses TRBV19 and TRBJ2-3, with a tentative D call TRBD2 (6 bases). Germline CDR1 is LNHDA and CDR2 is SQIVND (reference sequence). CDR3 length equals 14 residues. Trimming left V 5 bases short and J 10 bases short, with 19 bases between. CDR3 coding DNA: TGTGCCAGTAGTTCTAGCGTCCTCTCCAGGGCGCAGTATTTT. This encodes CASSSSVLSRAQYF. Using reference TRBV19 and TRBJ2-3 for the parts outside the CDR3, the full variable domain is DGGITQSPKYLFRKEGQNVTLSCEQNLNHDAMYWYRQDPGQGLRLIYYSQIVNDFQKGDIAEGYSVSREKKESFPLTVTSAQKNPTAFYLCASSSSVLSRAQYFGPGTRLTVL.

The chain combines TRBV10-3 with TRBJ2-5, with 8 nucleotides matching TRBD2. The CDR3 is 13 residues long. The germline gives CDR1 ENHRY, CDR2 SYGVKD. With V trimmed by 6 bases and J by 4 bases, 4 bases remained unmatched. Here the CDR3 DNA reads TGTGCCATCAGCCTCGGACTAGCAGAGACCCAGTACTTC. Its translation is CAISLGLAETQYF.

This clonotype was recorded only once. A much larger clone lies one base from this, so it may be a read error. This rearrangement joins TRBV6-2 or TRBV6-3 to TRBJ2-1, with a tentative D call TRBD1 (5 bases). The CDR3 loop spans 15 amino acids. Per germline, CDR1 MNHEY and CDR2 SVGEGT. CDR3 in DNA: TGTGTCAGCAGTTGGGAAGGGGCGACCTACAATGAGCAGTTCTTC. Translating it yields CVSSWEGATYNEQFF.

The chain recombines TRBV27 with TRBJ2-2; D is tentatively TRBD1 or TRBD2 (5 bases each). The CDR3 has 16 amino acids. Deletions cut 5 bases from V and 2 bases from J, with 15 bases between. Germline V lookup: CDR1 MNHEY, CDR2 SMNVEV (reference sequence). This chain's CDR3 is CASSARDGTNTGELFF. CDR3 DNA: TGTGCCAGCAGTGCCCGGGACGGAACAAACACCGGGGAGCTGTTTTTT.

With respect to this clonotype: A much more abundant neighbour one base away suggests this may be a read error. The CDR3 nucleotides read TGTGCCAGCAGCTTAAGATGGGGACTAGCGGGTAACAATGGGCAGTTCTTC. Translated, it gives CASSLRWGLAGNNGQFF. The chain links TRBV7-2 to TRBJ2-1, with 12 bases lining up with TRBD2. CDR1 SGHTA and CDR2 FQGNSA come from the germline V gene. CDR3 length: 17 amino acids.

A few counts support this clonotype. V and J are TRBV2 and TRBJ2-2; D tentatively fits TRBD1 or TRBD2 (5 bases each). Germline CDR1 reads SNHLY; CDR2 reads FYNNEI. The CDR3 has 15 amino acids. V lost 6 bases and J 6 bases, leaving 17 bases between the germline ends. The DNA for the CDR3 is TGTGCCAGCAGACCATCTGGGACCCCCGCCGGGGAGCTGTTTTTT. Its translation is CASRPSGTPAGELFF.

This clonotype was counted at least ten times. The rearrangement joins TRBV7-8 to TRBJ2-2, with 9 bases matching TRBD1. The CDR3 is made up of 16 amino acids. The V gene's germline CDR1 is SGHVS and CDR2 FQNEAQ. With V trimmed by 5 bases and J by 6 bases, 10 bases remained unmatched. CDR3 loop: CASSLRQGVGAGELFF. In nucleotides, the CDR3 is TGTGCCAGCAGCCTTCGACAGGGGGTGGGGGCCGGGGAGCTGTTTTTT.

This clonotype appeared many times. J is TRBJ2-3 and V is TRBV7-9; no firm D call. V lost 1 base and J 8 bases, leaving 7 bases between the germline ends. There are 12 residues in the CDR3. Germline CDR1 SEHNR, CDR2 FQNEAQ (reference sequence). CDR3 loop: CASSLEHLTQYF. The CDR3 DNA is TGTGCCAGCAGCTTAGAACATCTTACGCAGTATTTT. The full variable domain, rest sourced from reference TRBV7-9 and TRBJ2-3, is DTGVSQNPRHKITKRGQNVTFRCDPISEHNRLYWYRQTLGQGPEFLTYFQNEAQLEKSRLLSDRFSAERPKGSFSTLEIQRTEQGDSAMYLCASSLEHLTQYFGPGTRLTVL.

This clonotype was counted between two and nine times. A single base separates this from a much larger clone, so it may be a read error. The chain joins TRBV7-6 to TRBJ2-3; D is perhaps TRBD2 (5 bases). CDR1 is SGHVS, CDR2 FNYEAQ, per germline. CDR3 length: 13 amino acids. The CDR3 loop is CASSLARADTRYF. The CDR3 nucleotides read TGTGCCAGCAGCTTAGCGCGGGCAGATACGCGGTATTTT. The full variable domain, completed using reference TRBV7-6 and TRBJ2-3, is GAGVSQSPRYKVTKRGQDVALRCDPISGHVSLYWYRQALGQGPEFLTYFNYEAQQDKSGLPNDRFSAERPEGSISTLTIQRTEQRDSAMYRCASSLARADTRYFGPGTRLTVL.

There are a few counts of this clonotype. This chain connects TRBV7-9 to TRBJ2-7; TRBD2 agrees at 10 bases. Germline-derived CDR1 and CDR2 are SEHNR and FQNEAQ (reference sequence). There are 14 residues in the CDR3. After removal of 8 bases from V and 1 base from J, the junction contained 5 bases not matched to a gene. This CDR3 is CASWGTSESYEQYF. The CDR3 nucleotides are TGTGCCAGCTGGGGGACTAGCGAGTCCTACGAGCAGTACTTC.

DNA of the CDR3: TGCAGCGCCGAGGGGACAGGGGGCACTGAAGCTTTCTTT. Protein product: CSAEGTGGTEAFF. This chain joins TRBV29-1 and TRBJ1-1; 11 positions agree with TRBD1. Losses at the gene ends were 7 bases for V and 4 bases for J; bases not matched to a gene: 5. The CDR3 length is 13 residues. Germline V gene data show CDR1 as SQVTM and CDR2 as ANQGSEA.

The chain carries TRBV24-1 and TRBJ1-2, with D maybe TRBD1 (6 bases). This CDR3 contains 13 residues. Trimming shortened V by 7 bases and J by 4 bases, and 12 bases separated the two germline ends. Germline V CDR1 and CDR2: KGHDR, SFDVKD. The CDR3: CATSHREFYGYTF. The DNA of the CDR3 is TGTGCCACCAGCCACAGGGAATTCTATGGCTACACCTTC.

In this sample, this clonotype turned up many times. The chain has TRBV27 and TRBJ1-6; tentatively, D is TRBD1 (5 bases). This CDR3 contains 19 residues. Trimming shortened V by 6 bases and J by 0 bases, and 21 bases separated the two germline ends. In germline, CDR1 is MNHEY, CDR2 SMNVEV (reference sequence). CDR3 protein: CASSLLGRGTSSYNSPLHF. CDR3 nucleotides: TGTGCCAGCAGCCTACTGGGACGGGGAACGAGCTCCTATAATTCACCCCTCCACTTT.

This rearrangement joins TRBV10-1 to TRBJ2-1; D unclear. Trimming shortened V by 3 bases and J by 9 bases, and 12 bases separated the two germline ends. In germline, CDR1 is WNHNN, CDR2 SYGVQD (reference sequence). The CDR3 consists of 13 residues. CDR3 residues: CASSEGEHPEQFF. CDR3 DNA sequence: TGCGCCAGCAGTGAAGGAGAACACCCTGAGCAGTTCTTC.

This clonotype was detected many times. V gene TRBV24-1 combines with J gene TRBJ2-1, with a weak D call TRBD2 (6 bases). This CDR3 is 15 amino acids long. Germline V gene data show CDR1 as KGHDR and CDR2 as SFDVKD. Deletions cut 8 bases from V and 9 bases from J, with 22 bases between. CDR3 in amino acids: CATTGTRDSRLEQFF. For the CDR3, the DNA is TGTGCCACCACAGGTACCCGGGACTCCCGTCTTGAGCAGTTCTTC.

This clonotype was detected many times. This chain uses TRBV18 with TRBJ2-1, with 7 bases aligning to TRBD2. V lost 4 bases and J lost 5; bases outside the gene matches: 11. Germline loops: CDR1 KGHSH, CDR2 LQKENI. The CDR3 totals 16 residues. CDR3 region: CASSRGTSAIDNEQFF. The CDR3 nucleotides read TGTGCCAGCTCACGCGGAACTAGCGCCATCGACAATGAGCAGTTCTTC. Full variable domain (rest looked up from reference TRBV18 and TRBJ2-1): NAGVMQNPRHLVRRRGQEARLRCSPMKGHSHVYWYRQLPEEGLKFMVYLQKENIIDESGMPKERFSAEFPKEGPSILRIQQVVRGDSAAYFCASSRGTSAIDNEQFFGPGTRLTVL.

The chain has TRBV20-1 and TRBJ2-3, with 7 bases lining up with TRBD2. CDR3 length equals 16 residues. After removal of 0 bases from V and 4 bases from J, the junction contained 10 bases not matched to a gene. Germline-derived CDR1 and CDR2 are DFQATT and SNEGSKA (reference sequence). CDR3 amino acids: CSARDREAGTADTQYF. The CDR3 DNA sequence: TGCAGTGCTAGAGATCGTGAAGCGGGAACGGCAGATACGCAGTATTTT.

The chain has TRBV5-1 and TRBJ2-2; 8 bases align to TRBD2. Trimming took 1 base from V and 6 from J; bases not matched to a gene: 5. The CDR3 consists of 15 residues. Germline CDR1 and CDR2: SGHRS and YFSETQ. Here the CDR3 reads CASSLTGRAAGELFF. The CDR3 DNA follows: TGCGCCAGCAGCTTGACCGGGAGGGCCGCCGGGGAGCTGTTTTTT.

This clonotype was detected ten times or more. This chain uses TRBV7-3 with TRBJ2-7; weak D call: TRBD1 (5 bases). Between the trimmed V and J ends, which lost 5 bases and 3 bases, there was a span of 17 bases. This CDR3 region has 15 residues. Germline loops: CDR1 SGHTA, CDR2 FQGTGA. This chain's CDR3 is CASSEGTGPIYEQYF. The CDR3 DNA sequence: TGTGCCAGCAGCGAAGGTACAGGACCGATCTACGAGCAGTACTTC.

Many counts were recorded for this clonotype. This chain uses TRBV20-1 with TRBJ2-5, with D possibly matching TRBD1 (5 bases). V dropped 0 bases and J dropped 5 bases, with 10 bases sitting between them. The CDR3 is made up of 13 amino acids. CDR1 is DFQATT and CDR2 is SNEGSKA in the germline V gene (reference sequence). The CDR3 loop is CSARERGRETQYF. CDR3 DNA sequence: TGCAGTGCTAGAGAAAGGGGTCGGGAGACCCAGTACTTC.

This clonotype was seen ten or more times. The V gene is TRBV28, the J gene TRBJ1-3; TRBD1 matches 9 bases. This CDR3 contains 14 residues. Germline V gives CDR1 MDHEN, CDR2 SYDVKM. V gave up 6 bases and J gave up 2 bases; unmatched junction bases: 2. CDR3 in DNA: TGTGCCAGCAGCTGGACAGGGGCTGGAAACACCATATATTTT. As protein: CASSWTGAGNTIYF. The variable domain in full, completed from reference TRBV28 and TRBJ1-3, reads DVKVTQSSRYLVKRTGEKVFLECVQDMDHENMFWYRQDPGLGLRLIYFSYDVKMKEKGDIPEGYSVSREKKERFSLILESASTNQTSMYLCASSWTGAGNTIYFGEGSWLTVV.

This clonotype was seen a handful of times. The gene calls are TRBV5-1 and TRBJ2-5, with D possibly matching TRBD1 (6 bases). The CDR3 length is 15 residues. Trimming left V 4 bases short and J 5 bases short, with 18 bases between. Germline V gene data show CDR1 as SGHRS and CDR2 as YFSETQ. In DNA, the CDR3 is TGCGCCAGCAGCGAGGACAGCCCTTTCGGGGAGACCCAGTACTTC. Residues: CASSEDSPFGETQYF.

This clonotype has just a few counts. The rearrangement links TRBV20-1 to TRBJ2-2; the D is unclear. The germline V gene encodes CDR1 DFQATT and CDR2 SNEGSKA (reference sequence). V lost 1 base to trimming and J lost 7 bases, with 13 bases between them. The CDR3 extends over 14 amino acids. CDR3 amino acids: CSARVPWVLGELFF. The DNA for the CDR3 is TGCAGTGCTAGAGTTCCATGGGTTCTCGGGGAGCTGTTTTTT.

This chain uses TRBV28 with TRBJ2-7; a possible D gene is TRBD1 (5 bases). V was trimmed by 7 bases and J by 6 bases, leaving 10 bases between them. Germline CDR1 is MDHEN and CDR2 is SYDVKM. This CDR3 contains 11 residues. For the CDR3, the DNA is TGTGCCAGCACCCAGGGTCCCGAGCAGTACTTC. The encoded protein is CASTQGPEQYF.

This clonotype was seen ten or more times. The V and J genes are TRBV11-2 and TRBJ2-7; D is perhaps TRBD2 (6 bases). The ends were cut back, 1 base at V and 6 bases at J, with 10 bases in the middle. CDR1 SGHAT and CDR2 FQNNGV come from the germline V gene. The CDR3 contains 13 residues. The CDR3 region is CASSLGLEREQYF. CDR3 DNA sequence: TGTGCCAGCAGCTTAGGACTAGAACGCGAGCAGTACTTC.

At least ten counts were recorded for this clonotype. V usage is TRBV20-1 and J usage is TRBJ2-1, with D perhaps matching TRBD2 (5 bases). Germline CDR1 is DFQATT and CDR2 is SNEGSKA (reference sequence). Trimming cost V 3 bases and J 3 bases, with 12 bases left between them. This CDR3 has 14 amino acids. The CDR3 nucleotides are TGCAGTGCTAGCGGCGGGCAAGTCTACAATGAGCAGTTCTTC. Translation: CSASGGQVYNEQFF.

This rearrangement joins TRBV7-8 to TRBJ2-7, with a possible D match to TRBD2 (6 bases). Between the trimmed V and J ends, which lost 5 bases and 3 bases, there was a span of 17 bases. CDR1 SGHVS and CDR2 FQNEAQ come from the germline V gene. The CDR3 is 15 amino acids. The CDR3 DNA reads as TGTGCCAGCAGCGCAAAGAGGGACTTTTTCTACGAGCAGTACTTC. Translating it yields CASSAKRDFFYEQYF.